The 31 T cell receptor beta chains below come from one sample, sequenced in a study of blood T cells in healthy people across ages (dated by TCRdb to about 2015). The receptor library was made with 5' RACE. For sequencing, an Illumina HiSeq 2500 was employed. A second PCR of roughly 6 to 12 cycles was run with a J-beta primer mix and a sample-barcoded 5' primer. TCRdb took the public reads, trimmed them with fastp at Q25, ran MiXCR for clone calling and kept in-frame beta chains. One record per CDR3 amino acid sequence lists the most common genes and DNA. Counted in this sample were under 2,000,000 distinct CDR3 sequences; around half of them appeared once. The ten top clones hold more than 2% of the sample. The sample taken for sequencing was blood. The receptor source for this set is a woman aged 40 to 50 in good health.

In this sample, this clonotype turned up a few times. The chain has TRBV7-2 and TRBJ2-5, with D perhaps TRBD1 (6 bases). TRBJ2-7 matches the DNA end more closely, so the J call is doubtful. Per germline, CDR1 SGHTA and CDR2 FQGNSA. This CDR3 comprises 14 residues. CDR3: CASSLGGRWNEQYF. As DNA, the CDR3 is TGTGCCAGCAGCTTAGGGGGGCGGTGGAACGAGCAGTACTTC.

The rearrangement links TRBV7-2 to TRBJ2-3; 13 positions match TRBD2. Germline V CDR1 and CDR2: SGHTA, FQGNSA. With 1 base clipped from V and 4 bases from J, the junction kept 5 bases outside the gene matches. The length of the CDR3 is 17 residues. The CDR3 reads CASSLVELAGGSDTQYF. Here the CDR3 DNA reads TGTGCCAGCAGCTTAGTCGAACTAGCGGGGGGGTCAGATACGCAGTATTTT.

The chain has TRBV29-1 and TRBJ1-4, with 10 bases identical to TRBD1. Trimming at V came to 5 bases and at J to 5 bases, leaving 2 bases not matched to a gene. The CDR3 sequence is 13 residues long. Looked up from germline, CDR1 is SQVTM and CDR2 is ANQGSEA. CDR3 DNA: TGCAGCGTTTCGACAGGGGGCAATGAAAAACTGTTTTTT. Residues: CSVSTGGNEKLFF.

This clonotype came up a few times. The rearrangement joins TRBV6-6 to TRBJ1-2; D perhaps matches TRBD1 (6 bases). Germline V gene data show CDR1 as MNHNY and CDR2 as SVGAGI (reference sequence). Trimming left V 6 bases short and J 5 bases short, with 16 bases between. This CDR3 has 14 residues. The CDR3 sequence is CASRPRTDSYGYTF. In DNA form, the CDR3 reads TGTGCCAGCAGGCCCCGGACAGACAGTTATGGCTACACCTTC.

This clonotype was counted only a few times. V and J are TRBV5-6 and TRBJ2-7; D unresolved. Trimming left V 0 bases short and J 3 bases short, with 10 bases between. Per germline, CDR1 SGHDT and CDR2 YYEEEE. The CDR3 extends over 14 amino acids. The CDR3 protein is CASSLESSLYEQYF. The CDR3 bases are TGTGCCAGCAGCTTGGAATCCAGTCTCTACGAGCAGTACTTC. Drawing the rest from reference TRBV5-6 and TRBJ2-7, the complete variable domain is DAGVTQSPTHLIKTRGQQVTLRCSPKSGHDTVSWYQQALGQGPQFIFQYYEEEERQRGNFPDRFSGHQFPNYSSELNVNALLLGDSALYLCASSLESSLYEQYFGPGTRLTVT.

This chain connects TRBV6-2 or TRBV6-3 to TRBJ2-4, with a tentative D call TRBD2 (6 bases). The J call may be mistaken, given a closer DNA end match to TRBJ2-7. Germline loops: CDR1 MNHEY, CDR2 SVGEGT. This CDR3 spans 13 amino acids. This CDR3 is CASIGGVGYEQYF. The CDR3, as DNA: TGTGCCAGCATTGGCGGGGTTGGGTACGAGCAGTACTTC.

This clonotype was observed a handful of times. J is TRBJ2-3 and V is TRBV20-1; 10 bases fit TRBD2. Germline loops: CDR1 DFQATT, CDR2 SNEGSKA (reference sequence). This CDR3 spans 15 amino acids. Losses at the gene ends were 6 bases for V and 2 bases for J; bases not matched to a gene: 8. CDR3 protein: CSATGLAALTDTQYF. The CDR3 coding sequence is TGCAGTGCAACCGGACTAGCGGCCCTCACAGATACGCAGTATTTT.

The chain uses TRBV4-1 and TRBJ2-3; TRBD2 matches at 10 bases. Germline trimming cut 1 base from V and 2 bases from J; bases unmatched to any gene: 12. This CDR3 region has 19 residues. The germline gives CDR1 MGHRA, CDR2 YSYEKL. The CDR3 DNA reads as TGCGCCAGCAGCCAAGCGGCTAGCGGGGGTCCCGTTAACACAGATACGCAGTATTTT. It encodes CASSQAASGGPVNTDTQYF.

This clonotype was counted many times. At one boundary the junction diverges from the germline segment, which might be a read error. The V call is TRBV5-1, the J call TRBJ1-2; perhaps TRBD1 as D (5 bases). This CDR3 has 13 residues. CDR1 SGHRS and CDR2 YFSETQ come from the germline V gene. CDR3 DNA: TGTGCCAGCAGTTTATCAGGGAACTATGGCTACACCTTC. This encodes CASSLSGNYGYTF.

The chain joins TRBV20-1 to TRBJ2-2; 11 bases align to TRBD1. The CDR3 totals 14 residues. Trimming at V came to 2 bases and at J to 7 bases, leaving 3 bases not matched to a gene. The germline V gene has CDR1 DFQATT and CDR2 SNEGSKA (reference sequence). The CDR3 DNA sequence: TGCAGTGCTAGAAAGGGACAGGGGGACGGGGAGCTGTTTTTT. Translation gives CSARKGQGDGELFF.

The chain has TRBV7-9 and TRBJ1-5; D is undetermined. The germline V gene encodes CDR1 SEHNR and CDR2 FQNEAQ (reference sequence). This CDR3 region has 14 residues. Trimming stripped 1 base from V and 3 bases from J, with 7 bases between. The CDR3 coding sequence is TGTGCCAGCAGCTTAGATGGGGACAATCAGCCCCAGCATTTT. Its protein is CASSLDGDNQPQHF.

This chain joins TRBV28 and TRBJ2-4; 10 bases are a match to TRBD1. The DNA matches TRBJ2-7 better at its end, which makes the J call doubtful. Germline CDR1 and CDR2: MDHEN and SYDVKM. The CDR3 covers 14 residues. The CDR3 bases are TGTGCCAGCAGTTGGGGCGGGACAGGGGACGAGCAGTACTTC. It translates to CASSWGGTGDEQYF.

This sequence joins TRBV3-1 and TRBJ2-5; TRBD2 might be the D (5 bases). Germline V CDR1 and CDR2: LGHDT, YNNKEL (reference sequence). V lost 0 bases to trimming and J lost 2 bases, with 10 bases between them. The CDR3 loop spans 15 amino acids. CDR3 loop: CASSQDRREQETQYF. CDR3 bases: TGTGCCAGCAGCCAAGATCGAAGGGAGCAAGAGACCCAGTACTTC.

This clonotype appeared a few times. The chain carries TRBV27 and TRBJ1-2; D gene unclear. V was cut by 4 bases and J by 3 bases, with 9 bases left in between. This CDR3 region has 13 residues. CDR1 and CDR2 from the germline V gene are MNHEY and SMNVEV (reference sequence). CDR3 nucleotide sequence: TGTGCCAGCAGTTATGGGGAACACTATGGCTACACCTTC. Translated: CASSYGEHYGYTF.

The chain carries TRBV2 and TRBJ1-5; D ambiguous. Germline V gene sequence: CDR1 SNHLY, CDR2 FYNNEI. The CDR3 has 14 amino acids. The V end lost 2 bases, the J end lost 2 bases, and 7 bases lay between the germline ends. DNA for the CDR3: TGTGCCAGCAGTGAACGTCGGGGCAATCAGCCCCAGCATTTT. Translation gives CASSERRGNQPQHF.

This clonotype was seen a single time. V and J are TRBV28 and TRBJ1-5; D uncertain. Trimming stripped 6 bases from V and 3 bases from J, with 12 bases between. The CDR3 consists of 14 residues. Germline loops: CDR1 MDHEN, CDR2 SYDVKM. In DNA form, the CDR3 reads TGTGCCAGCAGACTCGCACCACTCAATCAGCCCCAGCATTTT. Translating it yields CASRLAPLNQPQHF. Complete variable domain (other parts from reference TRBV28 and TRBJ1-5): DVKVTQSSRYLVKRTGEKVFLECVQDMDHENMFWYRQDPGLGLRLIYFSYDVKMKEKGDIPEGYSVSREKKERFSLILESASTNQTSMYLCASRLAPLNQPQHFGDGTRLSIL.

Only a few counts were recorded for this clonotype. The chain combines TRBV4-1 with TRBJ2-7, with D possibly TRBD2 on 7 matching bases. The closer fit of TRBJ2-5 to the DNA end suggests the J call may be wrong. The CDR3 is made up of 17 amino acids. Germline V gives CDR1 MGHRA, CDR2 YSYEKL. CDR3 coding DNA: TGCGCCAGCAGCCAACATCCGCATAGGGGGGGCCAAGAGACCCAGTACTTC. Translated: CASSQHPHRGGQETQYF.

A few counts support this clonotype. The CDR3: CATSRDLAGGKYF. CDR3 DNA sequence: TGTGCCACCAGCAGAGATCTAGCCGGCGGGAAGTACTTC. V gene TRBV15 combines with J gene TRBJ2-4; D might be TRBD2 (6 bases). The V gene lost 0 bases and the J gene lost 14 bases, with 14 bases spanning the gap. The V gene's germline CDR1 is LNHNV and CDR2 YYDKDF (reference sequence). The CDR3 has 13 residues.

This clonotype has only a few counts. The gene calls are TRBV20-1 and TRBJ2-1, with D maybe TRBD2 (6 bases). Trimming pared 2 bases from V and 0 bases from J, leaving 11 bases between. The CDR3 has 15 amino acids. Germline V gene sequence: CDR1 DFQATT, CDR2 SNEGSKA (reference sequence). This chain's CDR3 is CSARMLASSYNEQFF. The CDR3 nucleotides read TGCAGTGCTAGAATGCTAGCGAGCTCCTACAATGAGCAGTTCTTC.

The V call is TRBV27, the J call TRBJ2-1; 9 bases are a match to TRBD1. V lost 6 bases and J lost 7; bases outside the gene matches: 4. CDR1 and CDR2 from the germline V gene are MNHEY and SMNVEV (reference sequence). The CDR3 runs to 13 residues. The CDR3 protein is CASRYGQGNEQFF. Written as DNA, the CDR3 is TGTGCCAGCAGATACGGACAGGGGAATGAGCAGTTCTTC.

The V gene is TRBV18, the J gene TRBJ2-1; 7 bases fit TRBD1. Trimming at V came to 0 bases and at J to 4 bases, leaving 3 bases not matched to a gene. This CDR3 spans 15 amino acids. In germline, CDR1 is KGHSH, CDR2 LQKENI. The CDR3 DNA is TGTGCCAGCTCACCACCGGGGACAGAATACAATGAGCAGTTCTTC. It is translated as CASSPPGTEYNEQFF.

Worth noting for this clonotype: One junction end does not reproduce the germline sequence, and a read error may be involved. CDR3 protein: CASSPQVSGANALTF. Here the CDR3 DNA reads TGTGCCAGCAGCCCGCAGGTCTCTGGGGCCAACGCCCTGACTTTC. V is TRBV11-1 and J is TRBJ2-6, with D perhaps matching TRBD1 (5 bases). The CDR3 covers 15 residues. CDR1 and CDR2 (germline): SGHAT, FQDESV (reference sequence).

This clonotype was seen a handful of times. The chain joins TRBV12-3 or TRBV12-4 to TRBJ2-1; D uncertain. CDR3 length equals 15 residues. V lost 6 bases to trimming and J lost 7 bases, with 19 bases between them. CDR3: CASSPRSTLGNEQFF. The CDR3 nucleotides read TGTGCCAGCAGCCCCAGGTCCACCCTGGGGAATGAGCAGTTCTTC.

This rearrangement joins TRBV27 to TRBJ1-2, with 9 bases identical to TRBD1. Germline V gene data show CDR1 as MNHEY and CDR2 as SMNVEV (reference sequence). This CDR3 spans 16 amino acids. V dropped 2 bases and J dropped 8; count of bases not matched to a gene: 12. The CDR3 loop is CASSLNRPGTGSGYTF. The DNA of the CDR3 is TGTGCCAGCAGTTTAAACCGTCCCGGGACAGGGTCAGGCTACACCTTC.

This chain uses TRBV12-3 or TRBV12-4 with TRBJ2-7; TRBD2 matches 9 bases. This CDR3 comprises 15 residues. The J segment lost 3 bases and the V segment lost 6 bases, leaving 9 bases of the junction unmatched. CDR3 nucleotide sequence: TGTGCCAGCAGCTTCATTAGCGGGGGAAACTACGAGCAGTACTTC. The encoded protein is CASSFISGGNYEQYF.

The gene calls are TRBV3-1 and TRBJ1-2; TRBD1 aligns across 11 bases. V lost 0 bases to trimming and J lost 2 bases; unmatched junction nucleotides: 2. Germline lookup yields CDR1 LGHDT and CDR2 YNNKEL (reference sequence). The CDR3 is 16 amino acids. The CDR3 spells CASSQDRTGGNYGYTF. In DNA form, the CDR3 reads TGTGCCAGCAGCCAAGACCGGACAGGGGGCAACTATGGCTACACCTTC.

The V call is TRBV9, the J call TRBJ2-1, with TRBD2 matching 13 bases. Germline assignment: CDR1 SGDLS and CDR2 YYNGEE. With V trimmed by 2 bases and J by 5 bases, 13 bases remained unmatched. CDR3 length equals 19 residues. The DNA for the CDR3 is TGTGCCAGCAGCGTCTACGGACTAGCGGGGGAGCGGACCGACAATGAGCAGTTCTTC. Its protein product is CASSVYGLAGERTDNEQFF. Variable domain in full (rest from reference TRBV9 and TRBJ2-1): DSGVTQTPKHLITATGQRVTLRCSPRSGDLSVYWYQQSLDQGLQFLIQYYNGEERAKGNILERFSAQQFPDLHSELNLSSLELGDSALYFCASSVYGLAGERTDNEQFFGPGTRLTVL.

This clonotype was seen only a few times. The CDR3: CASSFDEGNEQFF. In DNA form, the CDR3 reads TGTGCCAGCAGTTTCGACGAGGGAAATGAGCAGTTCTTC. This rearrangement joins TRBV6-5 to TRBJ2-1, with D tentatively TRBD2 (5 bases). CDR3 length equals 13 residues. Trimming removed 4 bases at V and 7 bases at J, with 11 bases between. CDR1 and CDR2 from the germline V gene are MNHEY and SVGAGI.

This clonotype was detected a few times. This chain joins TRBV29-1 and TRBJ2-7, with D possibly matching TRBD1 (6 bases). Trimming took 4 bases from V and 2 from J, leaving 21 bases between them. CDR3 size: 16 residues. Per germline, CDR1 SQVTM and CDR2 ANQGSEA. This CDR3 reads CSVASRGGGTAYEQYF. CDR3 bases: TGCAGCGTTGCATCCAGGGGCGGAGGAACTGCCTACGAGCAGTACTTC.

The chain carries TRBV5-5 and TRBJ2-5, with TRBD2 matching 15 bases. The end of the DNA aligns better with TRBJ2-7, so the J call may be wrong. The CDR3 loop spans 19 amino acids. Germline V gene data show CDR1 as SGHKS and CDR2 as YYEKEE (reference sequence). CDR3: CASSLVKGTSGGSPYEQYF. The CDR3 DNA follows: TGTGCCAGCAGCTTGGTGAAAGGGACTAGCGGGGGGTCCCCATACGAGCAGTACTTC.

This chain joins TRBV7-6 and TRBJ2-5, with D hard to call. The DNA end is a closer match to TRBJ2-7, so the J assignment may be wrong. CDR1 is SGHVS, CDR2 FNYEAQ, per germline. The CDR3 consists of 12 residues. The CDR3 bases are TGTGCCAGCAGCGTAAGTTACGACGAGCAGTACTTC. Its protein product is CASSVSYDEQYF.